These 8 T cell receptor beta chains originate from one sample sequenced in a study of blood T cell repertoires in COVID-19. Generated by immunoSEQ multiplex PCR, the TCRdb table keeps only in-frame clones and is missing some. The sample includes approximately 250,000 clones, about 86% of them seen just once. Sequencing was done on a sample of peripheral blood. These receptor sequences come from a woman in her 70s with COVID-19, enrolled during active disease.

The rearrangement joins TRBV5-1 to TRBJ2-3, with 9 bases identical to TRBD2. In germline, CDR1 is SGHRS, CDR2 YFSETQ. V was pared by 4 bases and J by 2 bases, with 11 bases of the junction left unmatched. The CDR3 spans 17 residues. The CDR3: CASSPFGAGGNTDTQYF. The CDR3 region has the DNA TGCGCCAGCAGCCCCTTTGGGGCGGGGGGGAACACAGATACGCAGTATTTT. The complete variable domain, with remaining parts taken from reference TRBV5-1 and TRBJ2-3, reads KAGVTQTPRYLIKTRGQQVTLSCSPISGHRSVSWYQQTPGQGLQFLFEYFSETQRNKGNFPGRFSGRQFSNSRSEMNVSTLELGDSALYLCASSPFGAGGNTDTQYFGPGTRLTVL.

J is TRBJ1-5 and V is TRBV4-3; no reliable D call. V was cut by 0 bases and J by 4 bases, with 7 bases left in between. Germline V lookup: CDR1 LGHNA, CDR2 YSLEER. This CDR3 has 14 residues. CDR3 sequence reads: CASSQDTLNQPQHF. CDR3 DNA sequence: TGCGCCAGCAGCCAAGATACACTAAATCAGCCCCAGCATTTT.

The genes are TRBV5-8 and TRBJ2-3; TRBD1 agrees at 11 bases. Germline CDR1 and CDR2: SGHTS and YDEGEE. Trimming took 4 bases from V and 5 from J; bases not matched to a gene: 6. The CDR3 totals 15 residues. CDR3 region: CASSPGQGGEDTQYF. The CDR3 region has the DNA TGTGCCAGCAGCCCGGGACAGGGGGGTGAAGATACGCAGTATTTT.

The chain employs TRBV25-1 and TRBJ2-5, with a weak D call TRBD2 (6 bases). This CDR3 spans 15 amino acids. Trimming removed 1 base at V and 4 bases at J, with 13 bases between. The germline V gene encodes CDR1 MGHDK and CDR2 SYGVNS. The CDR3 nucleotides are TGTGCCAGCAGTGAATCCGCAGGGCGGGGAGAGACCCAGTACTTC. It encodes CASSESAGRGETQYF.

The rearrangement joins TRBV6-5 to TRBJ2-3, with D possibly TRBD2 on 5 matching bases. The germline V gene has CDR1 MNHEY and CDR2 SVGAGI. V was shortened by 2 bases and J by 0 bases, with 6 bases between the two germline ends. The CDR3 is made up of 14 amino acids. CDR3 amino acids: CASSYQRSTDTQYF. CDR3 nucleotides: TGTGCCAGCAGTTACCAGCGGAGCACAGATACGCAGTATTTT.

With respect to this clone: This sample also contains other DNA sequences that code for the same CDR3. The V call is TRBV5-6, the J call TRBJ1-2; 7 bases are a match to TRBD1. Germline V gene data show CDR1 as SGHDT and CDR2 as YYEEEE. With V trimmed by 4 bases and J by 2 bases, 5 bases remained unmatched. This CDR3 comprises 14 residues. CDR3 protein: CASSPGTVNYGYTF. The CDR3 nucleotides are TGTGCCAGCAGCCCCGGGACAGTCAACTATGGCTACACCTTC. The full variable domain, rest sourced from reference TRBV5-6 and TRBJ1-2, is DAGVTQSPTHLIKTRGQQVTLRCSPKSGHDTVSWYQQALGQGPQFIFQYYEEEERQRGNFPDRFSGHQFPNYSSELNVNALLLGDSALYLCASSPGTVNYGYTFGSGTRLTVV.

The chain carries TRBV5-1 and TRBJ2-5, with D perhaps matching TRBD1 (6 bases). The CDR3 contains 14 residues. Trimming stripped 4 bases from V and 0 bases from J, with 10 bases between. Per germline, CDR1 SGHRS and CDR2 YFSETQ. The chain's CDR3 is CASSPGQNQETQYF. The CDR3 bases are TGCGCCAGCAGCCCCGGACAGAACCAAGAGACCCAGTACTTC.

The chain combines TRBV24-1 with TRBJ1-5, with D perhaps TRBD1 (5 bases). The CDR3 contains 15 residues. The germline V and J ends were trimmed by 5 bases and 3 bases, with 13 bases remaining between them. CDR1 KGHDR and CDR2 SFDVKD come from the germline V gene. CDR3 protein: CATSGSRAFNQPQHF. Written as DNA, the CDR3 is TGTGCCACCAGTGGATCCAGGGCGTTCAATCAGCCCCAGCATTTT.